Each of the 21 T cell receptor beta chains below was sequenced from the same sample in a study of blood T cells in healthy people across ages. For the second PCR, which ran for about 6 to 11 cycles, a sample-barcoded 5' primer and a J-beta primer mix were used. MiXCR, applied by TCRdb to the 5' RACE reads, yields one record per CDR3 protein. The sample has roughly 800,000 distinct CDR3 sequences; just under 25% are singletons. Separately, the same data were catalogued under a study of T cells of mothers and their children.

The sequencing sample was made of blood. The receptors were gathered from a boy younger than 18 in good health.

The chain links TRBV29-1 to TRBJ2-7, with 8 bases identical to TRBD1. The CDR3 consists of 13 residues. V dropped 3 bases and J dropped 2; count of bases not matched to a gene: 3. The V gene's germline CDR1 is SQVTM and CDR2 ANQGSEA. As DNA, the CDR3 is TGCAGCGTTGATGGGGGACAGGCCTACGAGCAGTACTTC. Its protein product is CSVDGGQAYEQYF.

This clonotype came up a few times. The chain combines TRBV3-1 with TRBJ2-7; TRBD1 might be the D (6 bases). Trimming left V 2 bases short and J 4 bases short, with 12 bases between. The CDR3 has 14 residues. Germline V gene sequence: CDR1 LGHDT, CDR2 YNNKEL (reference sequence). The CDR3 DNA reads TGTGCCAGCAGCCAATCTGTCAGGGGATACGAGCAGTACTTC. It yields the protein CASSQSVRGYEQYF.

Only a few counts were recorded for this clonotype. The genes are TRBV2 and TRBJ1-5; D is perhaps TRBD1 (6 bases). Germline V CDR1 and CDR2: SNHLY, FYNNEI. The CDR3 sequence is 14 residues long. V was trimmed by 6 bases and J by 7 bases, leaving 16 bases between them. The CDR3 sequence is CASSQRGAGQPQHF. In DNA form, the CDR3 reads TGTGCCAGCAGCCAACGGGGGGCCGGGCAGCCCCAGCATTTT.

In this sample, this clonotype turned up a few times. The V gene is TRBV5-1, the J gene TRBJ1-1, with D unresolved. Germline V gives CDR1 SGHRS, CDR2 YFSETQ. The CDR3 covers 12 residues. Deletions cut 5 bases from V and 1 base from J, with 6 bases between. The CDR3 bases are TGCGCCAGCAGTAATAGGAACACTGAAGCTTTCTTT. Its translation is CASSNRNTEAFF.

V is TRBV20-1 and J is TRBJ2-7, with a tentative D call TRBD2 (6 bases). Germline V gene lookup returns CDR1 DFQATT and CDR2 SNEGSKA (reference sequence). Trimming took 5 bases from V and 2 from J, leaving 16 bases between them. The CDR3 consists of 14 residues. The CDR3 spells CSAPSTSPTYEQYF. The CDR3 DNA is TGCAGTGCTCCGTCAACTAGCCCTACCTACGAGCAGTACTTC.

CDR3 sequence reads: CATSDAGTDQETQYF. The CDR3 bases are TGTGCCACCAGTGATGCCGGAACGGACCAAGAGACCCAGTACTTC. This chain links TRBV24-1 with TRBJ2-5; no clear D gene. The CDR3 sequence is 15 residues long. Germline V gene lookup returns CDR1 KGHDR and CDR2 SFDVKD. V was shortened by 3 bases and J by 0 bases, with 10 bases between the two germline ends.

The gene calls are TRBV29-1 and TRBJ2-7, with TRBD2 as a possible D gene (5 bases). Trimming took 1 base from V and 2 from J, leaving 9 bases between them. The germline V gene encodes CDR1 SQVTM and CDR2 ANQGSEA. This CDR3 has 13 residues. CDR3 DNA sequence: TGCAGCGTTGAAGTCCGGGATACCTACGAGCAGTACTTC. This encodes CSVEVRDTYEQYF.

This clonotype appeared a few times. V is TRBV15 and J is TRBJ1-6; D remains ambiguous. Trimming took 11 bases from V and 7 from J, leaving 12 bases between them. Germline loops: CDR1 LNHNV, CDR2 YYDKDF (reference sequence). The CDR3 extends over 12 amino acids. The CDR3 DNA follows: TGTGCCGTCAGGAGGGTGAATTCACCCCTCCACTTT. This codes for CAVRRVNSPLHF.

This clonotype has only a few counts. This chain joins TRBV27 and TRBJ1-2, with a weak D call TRBD1 (5 bases). CDR1 is MNHEY and CDR2 is SMNVEV in the germline V gene (reference sequence). The CDR3 totals 17 residues. V dropped 0 bases and J dropped 4 bases, with 18 bases sitting between them. CDR3 bases: TGTGCCAGCAGTTTATCGTCCCCGTTCAAGGGGCTCTATGGCTACACCTTC. Protein product: CASSLSSPFKGLYGYTF.

This clonotype was picked up a small number of times. The chain joins TRBV28 to TRBJ2-7; 7 nucleotides line up with TRBD1. V trimming: 8 bases; J trimming: 2 bases; junction bases outside the gene matches: 6. The germline V gene has CDR1 MDHEN and CDR2 SYDVKM. This CDR3 spans 13 amino acids. CDR3 residues: CASEETGTYEQYF. In DNA, the CDR3 is TGTGCCAGCGAAGAGACAGGGACCTACGAGCAGTACTTC.

This clonotype turned up a few times. This sequence joins TRBV4-1 and TRBJ1-5; possible D gene TRBD1, 5 bases. This CDR3 region has 15 residues. V lost 1 base to trimming and J lost 6 bases, with 13 bases between them. From germline, CDR1 is MGHRA and CDR2 YSYEKL. The CDR3 here is CASSQGEGRGQPQHF. The CDR3 DNA reads as TGCGCCAGCAGCCAAGGAGAAGGGAGGGGTCAGCCCCAGCATTTT.

This clonotype occurred a few times. The rearrangement links TRBV4-2 to TRBJ2-6; no clear D. V was clipped by 1 base and J by 3 bases, with 13 bases between them. Per germline, CDR1 LGHNA and CDR2 YNFKEQ. The length of the CDR3 is 17 residues. In DNA form, the CDR3 reads TGTGCCAGCAGCCAAGCATCCGCGGTTCTTGGGGCCAACGTCCTGACTTTC. Translation gives CASSQASAVLGANVLTF.

This clonotype was detected only a few times. The rearrangement joins TRBV27 to TRBJ1-5; tentatively, D is TRBD1 (6 bases). CDR3 size: 14 residues. The V end lost 6 bases, the J end lost 2 bases, and 11 bases lay between the germline ends. Per the germline V gene, CDR1 is MNHEY and CDR2 is SMNVEV (reference sequence). In nucleotides, the CDR3 is TGTGCCAGCAGGCCCGCAGGGGGCAATCAGCCCCAGCATTTT. This translates into CASRPAGGNQPQHF.

The rearrangement joins TRBV7-2 to TRBJ2-1, with 8 positions matching TRBD2. V lost 5 bases and J lost 1; bases outside the gene matches: 7. The germline V gene has CDR1 SGHTA and CDR2 FQGNSA. CDR3 length equals 16 residues. The CDR3 loop reads CTSSPGGEGSYNEQFF. Here the CDR3 DNA reads TGTACCAGCAGCCCCGGGGGGGAGGGGTCCTACAATGAGCAGTTCTTC.

In its sample, this clonotype was seen a few times. The DNA of the CDR3 is TGCGCCAGCAGCCAAGCTGGGGCGCGGAACATTCAGTACTTC. Amino acid sequence: CASSQAGARNIQYF. The chain links TRBV4-3 to TRBJ2-4, with D perhaps matching TRBD1 (5 bases). The CDR3 consists of 14 residues. Germline V gene data show CDR1 as LGHNA and CDR2 as YSLEER. Trimming stripped 1 base from V and 7 bases from J, with 11 bases between.

The chain recombines TRBV7-9 with TRBJ1-4; D remains ambiguous. Trimming cost V 4 bases and J 7 bases, with 13 bases left between them. CDR3 size: 14 residues. Germline V lookup: CDR1 SEHNR, CDR2 FQNEAQ (reference sequence). DNA of the CDR3: TGTGCCAGCAGCTCCCCACAAGAGGGTGAAAAACTGTTTTTT. Its translation: CASSSPQEGEKLFF.

With regard to this clonotype: The CDR3 does not close with the conserved phenylalanine or tryptophan, likely indicating a read error. J is TRBJ2-3 and V is TRBV24-1; the match to TRBD1 covers 9 bases. In germline, CDR1 is KGHDR, CDR2 SFDVKD. The CDR3 covers 17 residues. The junction had 13 bases not matched to a gene; V was cut back by 3 bases and J by 7 bases. CDR3 DNA: TGTGCCACCAGTGATCCCCGGGACAGGGCGCCCACGTATACGCAGTATCTT. It specifies CATSDPRDRAPTYTQYL.

This clonotype turned up a few times. At one of its ends the junction is not consistent with the germline gene, which may arise from a read error. The genes are TRBV4-1 and TRBJ2-5, with D unclear. This CDR3 is built from 15 residues. Germline V gives CDR1 MGHRA, CDR2 YSYEKL. CDR3 bases: TGCGCCAGCAGCCAAGATCGCGGCGAGCAAGGGACCCAGTACTTC. Translation: CASSQDRGEQGTQYF.

This clonotype has only a few counts. The V gene is TRBV12-3 or TRBV12-4, the J gene TRBJ2-4; D is uncertain. CDR3 size: 12 residues. V was pared by 7 bases and J by 3 bases, with 7 bases between. The CDR3 DNA reads TGTGCCAGCACCCCCGGCAAAAACATTCAGTACTTC. It encodes CASTPGKNIQYF.

This clonotype occurred a few times. The rearrangement links TRBV7-2 to TRBJ1-1, with D unresolved. CDR3 length: 13 amino acids. Per germline, CDR1 SGHTA and CDR2 FQGNSA. V was shortened by 5 bases and J by 2 bases, with 9 bases between the two germline ends. CDR3 bases: TGTGCCAGCAGCATAATGGGTAACACTGAAGCTTTCTTT. Amino acids: CASSIMGNTEAFF.

The chain uses TRBV7-9 and TRBJ2-7; D uncertain. CDR3 length equals 14 residues. Trimming took off 1 base at V and 3 bases at J, with 10 bases between the two ends. Germline V lookup: CDR1 SEHNR, CDR2 FQNEAQ (reference sequence). CDR3 region: CASSLGEVLYEQYF. CDR3 DNA: TGTGCCAGCAGCTTAGGCGAGGTACTCTACGAGCAGTACTTC. Complete variable domain (other parts from reference TRBV7-9 and TRBJ2-7): DTGVSQNPRHKITKRGQNVTFRCDPISEHNRLYWYRQTLGQGPEFLTYFQNEAQLEKSRLLSDRFSAERPKGSFSTLEIQRTEQGDSAMYLCASSLGEVLYEQYFGPGTRLTVT.